These 17 T cell receptor beta chains share one sample of origin, sequenced in a study of Graves' ophthalmopathy and Graves' hyperthyroidism. CDR3 regions of TCR beta were amplified from RNA transcripts. The first round was an RT-PCR with HTBI primers, and the second round was a multiplex PCR. TCRdb itself ran the multiplex PCR reads through MiXCR, one entry per CDR3 protein. The sample has 500,000 to 700,000 distinct CDR3 sequences, approximately 21% seen once; the top ten hold 7.1%. Sequenced: peripheral blood. The receptors were gathered from a woman aged 18-29 years with stable Graves' hyperthyroidism. Some clones in this sample may be carry-over from other donors' samples.

This clonotype was seen at least ten times. This chain joins TRBV12-3 or TRBV12-4 and TRBJ1-5; D call uncertain. CDR3 length: 12 amino acids. V was shortened by 8 bases and J by 7 bases, with 12 bases between the two germline ends. The CDR3 sequence: CASRRAGQPQHF. The CDR3 DNA follows: TGTGCCAGCCGACGGGCCGGCCAGCCCCAGCATTTT.

Points on this clonotype: A read error may be the cause here, since a much bigger clone is one base away. The V gene is TRBV12-3 or TRBV12-4, the J gene TRBJ1-1, with 8 bases aligning to TRBD1. Trimming cost V 6 bases and J 6 bases; bases outside gene matches: 15. The CDR3 length is 16 residues. Written as DNA, the CDR3 is TGTGCCAGCAGCCCTCACCGCAGGGGGCTGTACGCTGAAGCTTTCTTT. This codes for CASSPHRRGLYAEAFF.

This clonotype came up once. The chain carries TRBV6-1 and TRBJ2-7; 10 bases align to TRBD1. Germline trimming cut 2 bases from V and 3 bases from J; bases unmatched to any gene: 13. Germline V lookup: CDR1 MNHNS, CDR2 SASEGT. This CDR3 contains 18 residues. The CDR3 coding sequence is TGTGCCAGCAGTGAAAGGGGACAGGGGAAACTCTTACTCTACGAGCAGTACTTC. It codes for CASSERGQGKLLLYEQYF.

This clonotype was observed many times. The chain is built from TRBV18 and TRBJ1-1; tentative D call: TRBD1 (5 bases). Trimming took off 5 bases at V and 7 bases at J, with 11 bases between the two ends. Germline V gene lookup returns CDR1 KGHSH and CDR2 LQKENI. The CDR3 loop spans 12 amino acids. The CDR3, as DNA: TGTGCCAGCTCATCGGGACGGGATGAAGCTTTCTTT. Protein sequence: CASSSGRDEAFF.

This chain joins TRBV12-3 or TRBV12-4 and TRBJ1-1; 8 bases are a match to TRBD1. This CDR3 is 14 amino acids long. The V gene end was trimmed by 2 bases and the J gene end by 5 bases; junction bases not matched to a gene: 4. CDR3 coding DNA: TGTGCCAGCAGTTTAAACACAGGGGGAACTGAAGCTTTCTTT. Translating it yields CASSLNTGGTEAFF.

This clonotype was recorded at least ten times. J is TRBJ1-1 and V is TRBV12-3 or TRBV12-4, with 9 nucleotides matching TRBD1. V lost 4 bases to trimming and J lost 5 bases; unmatched junction nucleotides: 8. CDR3 length: 15 amino acids. This CDR3 is CASSSAGTGTTEAFF. CDR3 nucleotides: TGTGCCAGCAGTTCGGCCGGGACAGGGACGACTGAAGCTTTCTTT.

The rearrangement joins TRBV20-1 to TRBJ2-7, with 8 bases aligning to TRBD1. Germline lookup yields CDR1 DFQATT and CDR2 SNEGSKA (reference sequence). The CDR3 has 14 amino acids. After removal of 3 bases from V and 4 bases from J, the junction contained 8 bases not matched to a gene. CDR3 residues: CSASGRDRTYEQYF. The CDR3, as DNA: TGCAGTGCTAGCGGTAGGGACAGGACGTACGAGCAGTACTTC.

This clonotype was counted ten times or more. The chain recombines TRBV6-1 with TRBJ1-6; no firm D call. The CDR3 loop spans 15 amino acids. Per the germline V gene, CDR1 is MNHNS and CDR2 is SASEGT. Trimming removed 8 bases from V and 5 bases from J, with 16 bases in between. CDR3 nucleotide sequence: TGTGCCAGCCGTAGGCAAGGTCTGAATAATTCACCCCTCCACTTT. It specifies CASRRQGLNNSPLHF.

This clonotype has a count of ten or more. The rearrangement links TRBV6-5 to TRBJ2-7; 7 bases match TRBD2. This CDR3 comprises 16 residues. Unmatched junction bases numbered 9, after V lost 2 bases and J lost 2 bases. CDR1 is MNHEY, CDR2 SVGAGI, per germline. The CDR3 DNA is TGTGCCAGCAGTTACGAGGCACTAGCGAGCCCCTACGAGCAGTACTTC. It is translated as CASSYEALASPYEQYF.

CDR3 bases: TGTGCCTGGCTTATTCCACAGAAGTCCTATGGCTACACCTTC. Protein sequence: CAWLIPQKSYGYTF. The chain has TRBV30 and TRBJ1-2; no firm D call. Trimming pared 5 bases from V and 4 bases from J, leaving 17 bases between. From germline, CDR1 is GTSNPN and CDR2 SVGIG (reference sequence). The CDR3 is made up of 14 amino acids.

This clonotype came up many times. The genes are TRBV24-1 and TRBJ2-2, with D possibly TRBD1 on 6 matching bases. V was shortened by 3 bases and J by 2 bases, with 15 bases between the two germline ends. There are 17 residues in the CDR3. Germline V lookup: CDR1 KGHDR, CDR2 SFDVKD. The CDR3 nucleotides are TGTGCCACCAGTGATCCCGCCCGACAGGAAAACACCGGGGAGCTGTTTTTT. Translating gives CATSDPARQENTGELFF.

The V call is TRBV6-5, the J call TRBJ2-2; TRBD1 matches at 9 bases. Germline lookup yields CDR1 MNHEY and CDR2 SVGAGI. The V and J ends lost 0 bases and 6 bases, in that order; junction bases with no gene match: 8. The CDR3 is 17 residues long. The DNA for the CDR3 is TGTGCCAGCAGTTACTCGTGGACGGGACAGGGATCCGGGGAGCTGTTTTTT. Translation gives CASSYSWTGQGSGELFF.

The chain joins TRBV10-3 to TRBJ2-5; 8 bases map to TRBD1. From germline, CDR1 is ENHRY and CDR2 SYGVKD. CDR3 length: 15 residues. V was pared by 2 bases and J by 3 bases, with 5 bases of the junction left unmatched. The CDR3 DNA follows: TGTGCCATCAGTGAGCCCAGGACAGGGAAAGAGACCCAGTACTTC. Its protein product is CAISEPRTGKETQYF.

This clonotype has just one count. This may stem from a read error, because a much larger clone lies one nucleotide away. This is likely a read error, given that the CDR3 carries no conserved phenylalanine or tryptophan at its end. The V gene is TRBV20-1, the J gene TRBJ2-7, with 10 bases matching TRBD1. The J segment lost 6 bases and the V segment lost 2 bases, leaving 7 bases of the junction unmatched. The CDR3 runs 14 residues. The germline V gene has CDR1 DFQATT and CDR2 SNEGSKA (reference sequence). The CDR3 reads CSARTGTGEPEQYY. In DNA, the CDR3 is TGCAGTGCTAGAACCGGGACAGGGGAACCCGAGCAGTACTAC.

This clonotype has ten or more counts. Given a much more abundant clone one base away, this may be a read error. The final CDR3 position lacks the conserved phenylalanine or tryptophan, pointing to a likely read error. This chain connects TRBV12-3 or TRBV12-4 to TRBJ2-5, with 7 bases lining up with TRBD1. Trimming removed 8 bases from V and 5 bases from J; junction bases left unmatched: 8. This CDR3 has 13 amino acids. In DNA, the CDR3 is TGTGCCAGCCTCGGACAGGTCCGGGAGACCCAGTACCTC. Amino acids: CASLGQVRETQYL.

At least ten counts were recorded for this clonotype. The chain has TRBV7-9 and TRBJ1-2; no firm D call. This CDR3 is 13 amino acids long. Germline V gives CDR1 SEHNR, CDR2 FQNEAQ (reference sequence). The V and J ends lost 3 bases and 4 bases respectively, with 9 bases between them. In DNA, the CDR3 is TGTGCCAGCAGCTTCGTCGCCTTCTATGGCTACACCTTC. Residues: CASSFVAFYGYTF.

This clonotype was recorded many times. This chain uses TRBV2 with TRBJ1-1, with TRBD1 matching 10 bases. The CDR3 has 12 amino acids. V lost 7 bases, J lost 8 bases, and 4 bases stayed unmatched. Germline CDR1 SNHLY, CDR2 FYNNEI. CDR3 in DNA: TGTGCCAGCAACCCGGACAGGGGGGAAGCTTTCTTT. Residues: CASNPDRGEAFF.